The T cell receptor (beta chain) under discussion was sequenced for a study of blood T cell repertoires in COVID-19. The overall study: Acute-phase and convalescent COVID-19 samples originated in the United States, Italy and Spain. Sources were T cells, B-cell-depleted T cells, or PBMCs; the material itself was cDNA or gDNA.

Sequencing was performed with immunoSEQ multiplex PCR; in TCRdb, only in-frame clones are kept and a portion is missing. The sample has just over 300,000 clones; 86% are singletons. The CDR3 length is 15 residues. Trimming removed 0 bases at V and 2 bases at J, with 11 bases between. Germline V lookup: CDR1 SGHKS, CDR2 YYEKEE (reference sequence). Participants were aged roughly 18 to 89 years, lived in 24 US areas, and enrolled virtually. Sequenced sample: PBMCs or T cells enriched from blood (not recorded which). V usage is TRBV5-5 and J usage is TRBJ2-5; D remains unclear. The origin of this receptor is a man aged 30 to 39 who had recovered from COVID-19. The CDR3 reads CASSLGPFLQETQYF. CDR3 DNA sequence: TGTGCCAGCAGCTTGGGGCCCTTTCTTCAAGAGACCCAGTACTTC. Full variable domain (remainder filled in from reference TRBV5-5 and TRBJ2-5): DAGVTQSPTHLIKTRGQQVTLRCSPISGHKSVSWYQQVLGQGPQFIFQYYEKEERGRGNFPDRFSARQFPNYSSELNVNALLLGDSALYLCASSLGPFLQETQYFGPGTRLLVL.